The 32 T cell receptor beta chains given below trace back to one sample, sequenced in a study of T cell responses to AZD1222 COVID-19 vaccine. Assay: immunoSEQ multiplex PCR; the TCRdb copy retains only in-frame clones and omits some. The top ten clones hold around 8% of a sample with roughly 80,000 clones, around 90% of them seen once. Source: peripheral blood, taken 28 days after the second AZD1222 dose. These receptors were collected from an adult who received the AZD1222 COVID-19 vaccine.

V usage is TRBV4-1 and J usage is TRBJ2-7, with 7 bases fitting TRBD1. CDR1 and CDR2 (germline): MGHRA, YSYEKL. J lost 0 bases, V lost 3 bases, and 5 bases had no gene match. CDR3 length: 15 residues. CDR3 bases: TGCGCCAGCAGCCAGACGGACAGGAGCTCCTACGAGCAGTACTTC. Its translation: CASSQTDRSSYEQYF.

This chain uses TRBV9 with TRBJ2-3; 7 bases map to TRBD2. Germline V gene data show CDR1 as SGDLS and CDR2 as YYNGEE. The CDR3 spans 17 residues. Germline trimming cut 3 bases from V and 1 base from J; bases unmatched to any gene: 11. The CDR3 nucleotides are TGTGCCAGCAGCGAGCCCGCCGAGCGGGAACGCACAGATACGCAGTATTTT. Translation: CASSEPAERERTDTQYF.

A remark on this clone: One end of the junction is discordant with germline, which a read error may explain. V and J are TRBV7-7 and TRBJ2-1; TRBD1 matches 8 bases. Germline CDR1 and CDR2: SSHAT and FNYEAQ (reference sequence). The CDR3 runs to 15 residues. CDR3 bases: TGTGCTAGCAGCTTGGTCCAGGGGGCGAACAATGAGCAGTTCTTC. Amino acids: CASSLVQGANNEQFF.

As DNA, the CDR3 is TGTGCCAGCAGCCCCCAGGGGGGACAGGGGGGCTACGAGCAGTACTTC. This translates into CASSPQGGQGGYEQYF. The chain is built from TRBV5-4 and TRBJ2-7; the match to TRBD1 covers 11 bases. The ends lost 4 bases at V and 3 bases at J; junction bases unmatched: 9. The CDR3 runs 16 residues. CDR1 SGHNT and CDR2 YYREEE come from the germline V gene (reference sequence). The full variable domain, rest sourced from reference TRBV5-4 and TRBJ2-7, is ETGVTQSPTHLIKTRGQQVTLRCSSQSGHNTVSWYQQALGQGPQFIFQYYREEENGRGNFPPRFSGLQFPNYSSELNVNALELDDSALYLCASSPQGGQGGYEQYFGPGTRLTVT.

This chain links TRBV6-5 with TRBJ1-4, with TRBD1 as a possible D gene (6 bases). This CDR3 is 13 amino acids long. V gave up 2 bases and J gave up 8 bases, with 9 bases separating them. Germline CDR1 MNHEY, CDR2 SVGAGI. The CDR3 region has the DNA TGTGCCAGCAGTTACGGGGACATAGAAAAACTGTTTTTT. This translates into CASSYGDIEKLFF.

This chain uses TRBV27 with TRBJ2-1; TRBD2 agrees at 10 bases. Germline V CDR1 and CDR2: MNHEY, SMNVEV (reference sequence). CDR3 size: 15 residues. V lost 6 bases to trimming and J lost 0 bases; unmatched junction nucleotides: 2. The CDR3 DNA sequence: TGTGCCAGCAGCTCTAGCGGGAGCTCCTACAATGAGCAGTTCTTC. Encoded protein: CASSSSGSSYNEQFF.

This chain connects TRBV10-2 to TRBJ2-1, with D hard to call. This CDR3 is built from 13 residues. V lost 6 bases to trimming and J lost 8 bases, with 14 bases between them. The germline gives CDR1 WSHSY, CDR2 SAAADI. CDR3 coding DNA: TGCGCCAGCAGGGCCATTAGGACCCATGAGCAGTTCTTC. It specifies CASRAIRTHEQFF.

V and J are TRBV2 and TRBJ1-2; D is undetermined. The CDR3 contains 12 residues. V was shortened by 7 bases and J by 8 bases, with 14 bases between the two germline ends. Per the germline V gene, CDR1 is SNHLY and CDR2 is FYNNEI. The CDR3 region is CASTVVALGYTF. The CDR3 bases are TGTGCCAGCACCGTCGTGGCCCTCGGCTACACCTTC.

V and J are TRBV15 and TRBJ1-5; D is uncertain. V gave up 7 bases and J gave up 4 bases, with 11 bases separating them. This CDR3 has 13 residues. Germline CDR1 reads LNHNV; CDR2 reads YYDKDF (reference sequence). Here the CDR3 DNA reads TGTGCCACCACTCCGGGAGCAAATCAGCCCCAGCATTTT. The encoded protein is CATTPGANQPQHF.

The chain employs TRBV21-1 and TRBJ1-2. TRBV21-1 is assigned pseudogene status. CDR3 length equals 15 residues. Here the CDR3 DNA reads TGTGCCAGCAGCCCCCGAAACAGGGAGGGGGATGGCTACACCTTC. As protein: CASSPRNREGDGYTF.

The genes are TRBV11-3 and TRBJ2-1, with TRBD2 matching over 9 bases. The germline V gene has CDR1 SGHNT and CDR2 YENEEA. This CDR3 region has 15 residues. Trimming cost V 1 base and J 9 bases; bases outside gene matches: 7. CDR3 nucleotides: TGTGCCAGCAGCTTAGTTGGGCGGGAGGGAGGTGAGCAGTTCTTC. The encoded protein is CASSLVGREGGEQFF.

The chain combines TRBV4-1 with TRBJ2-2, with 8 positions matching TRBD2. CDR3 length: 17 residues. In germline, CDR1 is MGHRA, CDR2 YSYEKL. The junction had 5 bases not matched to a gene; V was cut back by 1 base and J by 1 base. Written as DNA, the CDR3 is TGCGCCAGCAGCCAAGGTTGGCTAGCGGGGAACACCGGGGAGCTGTTTTTT. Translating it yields CASSQGWLAGNTGELFF.

In DNA form, the CDR3 reads TGCGCCAGCAGCTTTACCCCCAGGGGGGGGAACAATGAGCAGTTCTTC. Amino acids: CASSFTPRGGNNEQFF. The chain recombines TRBV5-1 with TRBJ2-1; D assignment may be TRBD1 or TRBD2 (7 bases each). Trimming shortened V by 2 bases and J by 5 bases, and 17 bases separated the two germline ends. Germline V gene data show CDR1 as SGHRS and CDR2 as YFSETQ. This CDR3 contains 16 residues.

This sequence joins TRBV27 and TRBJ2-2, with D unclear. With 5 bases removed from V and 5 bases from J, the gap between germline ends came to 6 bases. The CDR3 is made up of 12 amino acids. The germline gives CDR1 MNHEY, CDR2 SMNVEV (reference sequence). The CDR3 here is CASSTPTGELFF. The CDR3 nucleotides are TGTGCCAGCAGTACGCCGACCGGGGAGCTGTTTTTT.

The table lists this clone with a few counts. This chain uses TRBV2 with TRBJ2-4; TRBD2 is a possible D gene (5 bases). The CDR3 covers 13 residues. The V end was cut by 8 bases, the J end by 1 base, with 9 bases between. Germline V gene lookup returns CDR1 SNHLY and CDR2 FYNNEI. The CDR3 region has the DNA TGTGCCAGCCGGGGTCGGGCCAAAAACATTCAGTACTTC. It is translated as CASRGRAKNIQYF. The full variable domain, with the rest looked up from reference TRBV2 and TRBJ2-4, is EPEVTQTPSHQVTQMGQEVILRCVPISNHLYFYWYRQILGQKVEFLVSFYNNEISEKSEIFDDQFSVERPDGSNFTLKIRSTKLEDSAMYFCASRGRAKNIQYFGAGTRLSVL.

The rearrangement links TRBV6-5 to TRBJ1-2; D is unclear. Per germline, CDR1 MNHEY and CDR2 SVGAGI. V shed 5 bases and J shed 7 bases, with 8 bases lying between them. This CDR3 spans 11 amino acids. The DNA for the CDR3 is TGTGCCAGCAGTACCGGCGGTGGCTACACCTTC. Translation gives CASSTGGGYTF.

CDR3 protein: CASSLEGLAGAQSYEQYF. CDR3 DNA sequence: TGCGCCAGCAGCTTGGAGGGACTAGCGGGAGCCCAGTCCTACGAGCAGTACTTC. This chain uses TRBV5-1 with TRBJ2-7, with 14 bases aligning to TRBD2. V was pared by 0 bases and J by 1 base, with 6 bases of the junction left unmatched. Germline CDR1 is SGHRS and CDR2 is YFSETQ. The length of the CDR3 is 18 residues. The full variable domain, its missing parts supplied by reference TRBV5-1 and TRBJ2-7, is KAGVTQTPRYLIKTRGQQVTLSCSPISGHRSVSWYQQTPGQGLQFLFEYFSETQRNKGNFPGRFSGRQFSNSRSEMNVSTLELGDSALYLCASSLEGLAGAQSYEQYFGPGTRLTVT.

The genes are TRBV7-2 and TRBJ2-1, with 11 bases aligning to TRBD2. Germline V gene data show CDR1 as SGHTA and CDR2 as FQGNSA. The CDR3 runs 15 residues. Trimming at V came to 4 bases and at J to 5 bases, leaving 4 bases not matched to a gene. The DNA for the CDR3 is TGTGCCAGCAGCTCCACTAGCGGGGGTAACAATGAGCAGTTCTTC. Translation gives CASSSTSGGNNEQFF.

The CDR3 bases are TGTGCCAGCAGCCCTGGACAGGCGAATTCACCCCTCCACTTT. The encoded protein is CASSPGQANSPLHF. V and J are TRBV7-3 and TRBJ1-6; TRBD1 matches 7 bases. Losses at the gene ends were 5 bases for V and 7 bases for J; bases not matched to a gene: 5. Germline lookup yields CDR1 SGHTA and CDR2 FQGTGA. The CDR3 is 14 residues long.

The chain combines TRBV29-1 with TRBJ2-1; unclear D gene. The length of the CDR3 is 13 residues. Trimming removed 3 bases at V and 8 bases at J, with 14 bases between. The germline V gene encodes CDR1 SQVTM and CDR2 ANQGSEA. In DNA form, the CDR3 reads TGCAGCGTTGAGGGGATTGTTAATGATGAGCAGTTCTTC. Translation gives CSVEGIVNDEQFF.

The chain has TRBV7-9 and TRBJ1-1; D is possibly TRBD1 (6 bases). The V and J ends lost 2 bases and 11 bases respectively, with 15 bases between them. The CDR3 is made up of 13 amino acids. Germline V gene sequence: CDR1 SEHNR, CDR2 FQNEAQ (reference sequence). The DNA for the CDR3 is TGTGCCAGCAGCTTACTGCGACAGGATGGGGCTTTCTTT. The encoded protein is CASSLLRQDGAFF. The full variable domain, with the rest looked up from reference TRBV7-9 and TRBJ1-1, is DTGVSQNPRHKITKRGQNVTFRCDPISEHNRLYWYRQTLGQGPEFLTYFQNEAQLEKSRLLSDRFSAERPKGSFSTLEIQRTEQGDSAMYLCASSLLRQDGAFFGQGTRLTVV.

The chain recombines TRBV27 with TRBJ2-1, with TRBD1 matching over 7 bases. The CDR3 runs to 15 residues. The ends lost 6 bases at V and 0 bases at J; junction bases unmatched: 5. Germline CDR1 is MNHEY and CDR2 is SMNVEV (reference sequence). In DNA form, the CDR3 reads TGTGCCAGCAGCCAAGGGACAGCCTCCTACAATGAGCAGTTCTTC. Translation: CASSQGTASYNEQFF.

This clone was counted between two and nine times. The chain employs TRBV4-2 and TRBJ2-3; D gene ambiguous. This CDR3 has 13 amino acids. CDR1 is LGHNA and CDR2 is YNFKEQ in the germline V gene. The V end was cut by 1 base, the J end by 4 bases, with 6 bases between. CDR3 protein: CASSQVLPDTQYF. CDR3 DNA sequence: TGTGCCAGCAGCCAAGTTCTGCCAGATACGCAGTATTTT.

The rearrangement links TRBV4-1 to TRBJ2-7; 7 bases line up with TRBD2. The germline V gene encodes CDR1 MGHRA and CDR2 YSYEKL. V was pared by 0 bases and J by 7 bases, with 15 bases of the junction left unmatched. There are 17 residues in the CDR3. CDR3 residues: CASSQEPRAGPGGEQYF. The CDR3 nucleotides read TGCGCCAGCAGCCAAGAACCCAGGGCCGGGCCCGGGGGGGAGCAGTACTTC.

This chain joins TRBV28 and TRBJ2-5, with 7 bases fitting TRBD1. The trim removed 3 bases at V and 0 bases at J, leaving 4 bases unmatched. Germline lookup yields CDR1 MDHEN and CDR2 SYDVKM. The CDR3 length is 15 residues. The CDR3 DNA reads TGTGCCAGCAGTTTCAAGGGGGCGTACCAAGAGACCCAGTACTTC. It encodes CASSFKGAYQETQYF.

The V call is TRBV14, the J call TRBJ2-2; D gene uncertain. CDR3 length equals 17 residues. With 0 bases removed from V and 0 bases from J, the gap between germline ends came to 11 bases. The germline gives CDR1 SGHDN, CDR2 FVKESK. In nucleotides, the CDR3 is TGTGCCAGCAGCCAAGATGGGCTGCTGTCGAACACCGGGGAGCTGTTTTTT. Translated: CASSQDGLLSNTGELFF.

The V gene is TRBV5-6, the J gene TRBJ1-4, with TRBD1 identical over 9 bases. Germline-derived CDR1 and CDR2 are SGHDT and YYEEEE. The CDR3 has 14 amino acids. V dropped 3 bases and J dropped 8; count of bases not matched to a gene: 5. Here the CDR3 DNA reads TGTGCCAGCAGCTGGCGGGACAGGGACGAAAAACTGTTTTTT. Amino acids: CASSWRDRDEKLFF.

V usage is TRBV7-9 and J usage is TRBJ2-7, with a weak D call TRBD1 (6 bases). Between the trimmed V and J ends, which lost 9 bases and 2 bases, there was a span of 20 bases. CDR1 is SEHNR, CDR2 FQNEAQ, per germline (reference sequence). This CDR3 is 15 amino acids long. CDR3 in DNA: TGTGCCAGTTTGGGGCCAGGGGCAGGGCCCTACGAGCAGTACTTC. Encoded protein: CASLGPGAGPYEQYF.

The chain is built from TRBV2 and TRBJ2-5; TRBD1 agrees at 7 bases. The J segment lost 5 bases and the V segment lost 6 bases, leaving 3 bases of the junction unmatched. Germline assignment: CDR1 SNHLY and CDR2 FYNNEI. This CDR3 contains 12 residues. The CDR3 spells CASREQGETQYF. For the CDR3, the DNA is TGTGCCAGCAGAGAACAGGGGGAGACCCAGTACTTC. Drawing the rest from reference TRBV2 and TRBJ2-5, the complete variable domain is EPEVTQTPSHQVTQMGQEVILRCVPISNHLYFYWYRQILGQKVEFLVSFYNNEISEKSEIFDDQFSVERPDGSNFTLKIRSTKLEDSAMYFCASREQGETQYFGPGTRLLVL.

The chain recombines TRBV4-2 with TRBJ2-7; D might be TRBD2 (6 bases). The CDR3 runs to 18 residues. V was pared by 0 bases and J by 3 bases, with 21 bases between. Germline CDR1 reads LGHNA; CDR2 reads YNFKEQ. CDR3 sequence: CASSQDLFNMGGNYEQYF. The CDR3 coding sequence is TGTGCCAGCAGCCAAGACCTCTTCAACATGGGGGGAAACTACGAGCAGTACTTC.

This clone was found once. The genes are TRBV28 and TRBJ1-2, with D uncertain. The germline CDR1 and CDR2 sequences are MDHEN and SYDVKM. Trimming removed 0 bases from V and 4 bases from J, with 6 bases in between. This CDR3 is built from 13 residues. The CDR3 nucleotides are TGTGCCAGCAGTTTATGGGCGGTCTATGGCTACACCTTC. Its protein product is CASSLWAVYGYTF.

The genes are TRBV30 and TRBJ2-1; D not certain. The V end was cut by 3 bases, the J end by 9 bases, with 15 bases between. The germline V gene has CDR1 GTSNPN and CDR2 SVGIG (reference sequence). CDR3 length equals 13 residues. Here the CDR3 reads CAWRPDGLGEQFF. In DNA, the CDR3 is TGTGCCTGGAGACCGGACGGCCTCGGTGAGCAGTTCTTC.